The entry that follows covers one T cell receptor (beta chain) sequence. Antigen specificity is unknown. The junction differs from germline at one of its ends, possibly a read error. The entry originates in a study of T cell repertoires in cytomegalovirus infection. The CDR3 covers 14 residues. The V gene's germline CDR1 is ENHRY and CDR2 SYGVKD. MiXCR was run by TCRdb on the reads, yielding one entry per CDR3 protein. Among fewer than 350,000 distinct CDR3 sequences, about 29% were seen once, and the ten largest hold around 19%. The chain is built from TRBV10-3 and TRBJ1-5; D is undetermined. This TCR derives from a human donor in good health (CMV status not recorded). Some clones in this sample may be carry-over from other donors' samples. The source was cultured PBMCs, collected from culture after CMV antigen stimulation. The CDR3 reads CVISESGGNQPQHF. Here the CDR3 DNA reads TGTGTCATCAGTGAGTCGGGTGGAAATCAGCCCCAGCATTTT.